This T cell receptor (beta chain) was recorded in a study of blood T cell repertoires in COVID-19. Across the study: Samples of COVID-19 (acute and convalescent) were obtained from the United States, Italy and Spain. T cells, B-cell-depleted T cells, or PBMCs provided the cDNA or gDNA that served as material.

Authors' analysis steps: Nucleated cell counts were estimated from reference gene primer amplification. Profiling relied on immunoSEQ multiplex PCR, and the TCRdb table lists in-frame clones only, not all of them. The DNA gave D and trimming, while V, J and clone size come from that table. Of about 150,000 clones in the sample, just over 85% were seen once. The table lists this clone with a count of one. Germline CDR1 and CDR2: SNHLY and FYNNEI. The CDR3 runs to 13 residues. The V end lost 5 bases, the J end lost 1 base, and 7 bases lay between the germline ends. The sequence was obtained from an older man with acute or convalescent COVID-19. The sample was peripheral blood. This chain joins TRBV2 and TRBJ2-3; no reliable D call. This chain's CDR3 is CASSTGRTDTQYF. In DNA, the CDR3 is TGTGCCAGCAGTACTGGTCGCACAGATACGCAGTATTTT.